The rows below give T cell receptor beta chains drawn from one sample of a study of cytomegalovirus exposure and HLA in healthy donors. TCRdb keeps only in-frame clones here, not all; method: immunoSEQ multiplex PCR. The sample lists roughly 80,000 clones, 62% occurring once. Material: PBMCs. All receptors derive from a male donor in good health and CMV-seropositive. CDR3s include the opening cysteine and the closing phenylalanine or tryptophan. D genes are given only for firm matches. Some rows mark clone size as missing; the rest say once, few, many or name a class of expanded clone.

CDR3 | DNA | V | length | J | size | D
CASSPGLSTDTQYF | TGTGCCAGCTCACCGGGACTCAGCACAGATACGCAGTATTTT | TRBV18 | 14 | TRBJ2-3 | few | .
CASSVQGSEQYF | TGTGCCAGCAGTGTACAGGGCTCCGAGCAGTACTTC | TRBV2 | 12 | TRBJ2-7 | . | .
CASSPVGSEADTQYF | TGTGCCAGCAGTCCCGTCGGGAGTGAAGCAGATACGCAGTATTTT | TRBV6-6 | 15 | TRBJ2-3 | . | .
CASSLGTSDTGELFF | TGCGCCAGCAGTTTGGGCACTAGCGACACCGGGGAGCTGTTTTTT | TRBV4-1 | 15 | TRBJ2-2 | . | TRBD2
CASSSPTGPDTQYF | TGTGCCAGCAGCTCCCCGACAGGGCCAGATACGCAGTATTTT | TRBV9 | 14 | TRBJ2-3 | . | TRBD1
CASRALGGGAQETQYF | TGTGCCAGCAGGGCCCTGGGTGGGGGGGCCCAAGAGACCCAGTACTTC | TRBV7-3 | 16 | TRBJ2-5 | . | .
CASSQGLPGYGTGELFF | TGTGCCAGCAGCCAAGGTCTCCCGGGATATGGCACCGGGGAGCTGTTTTTT | TRBV14 | 17 | TRBJ2-2 | . | .
CASSGGLKASGANVLTF | TGCGCCAGCAGCGGGGGGTTAAAGGCTTCTGGGGCCAACGTCCTGACTTTC | TRBV5-1 | 17 | TRBJ2-6 | few | .
CASSSGQNSNQPQHF | TGTGCCAGTAGTAGTGGACAGAATAGCAATCAGCCCCAGCATTTT | TRBV19 | 15 | TRBJ1-5 | . | .
CAISEGLATNTGELFF | TGTGCCATCAGTGAAGGACTAGCGACGAACACCGGGGAGCTGTTTTTT | TRBV10-3 | 16 | TRBJ2-2 | . | TRBD2
CASSVGGGTDTQYF | TGTGCCAGTAGTGTCGGGGGTGGCACAGATACGCAGTATTTT | TRBV19 | 14 | TRBJ2-3 | . | .
CASSQAAGGSNEQFF | TGTGCCAGCAGCCAAGCAGCGGGGGGGTCTAATGAGCAGTTCTTC | TRBV14 | 15 | TRBJ2-1 | few | TRBD2
CATQGNTEAFF | TGTGCCACTCAGGGGAACACTGAAGCTTTCTTT | TRBV6-1 | 11 | TRBJ1-1 | few | .
CASSTRDTDQPQHF | TGTGCCAGCTCAACCCGGGACACAGATCAGCCCCAGCATTTT | TRBV18 | 14 | TRBJ1-5 | . | .
CASSLSRTSGSYEQYF | TGTGCCAGCAGCTTATCTCGGACTAGCGGAAGCTACGAGCAGTACTTC | TRBV7-2 | 16 | TRBJ2-7 | . | TRBD2
CASSAPRRDEQYF | TGTGCCAGCAGCGCCCCTCGGAGGGACGAGCAGTACTTC | TRBV7-9 | 13 | TRBJ2-7 | . | .
CASTSDGESSPDTQYF | TGCGCCAGCACTTCGGATGGGGAGTCGAGCCCAGATACGCAGTATTTT | TRBV4-3 | 16 | TRBJ2-3 | . | .
CASSPQTGLNTEAFF | TGCGCCAGCAGCCCACAGACAGGGCTGAACACTGAAGCTTTCTTT | TRBV5-1 | 15 | TRBJ1-1 | . | TRBD1
CASSQDAGFTDTQYF | TGCGCCAGCAGCCAAGACGCGGGCTTCACAGATACGCAGTATTTT | TRBV4-1 | 15 | TRBJ2-3 | few | .
CASSLGLEIYEQYF | TGTGCCAGCAGTTTAGGACTAGAGATCTACGAGCAGTACTTC | TRBV28 | 14 | TRBJ2-7 | few | TRBD2
CASSVELAGGRYTGELFF | TGTGCCAGCAGCGTAGAGCTAGCGGGGGGTCGTTACACCGGGGAGCTGTTTTTT | TRBV9 | 18 | TRBJ2-2 | . | TRBD2
CASNLQGTREQYF | TGTGCCAGCAACCTACAGGGTACCCGCGAGCAGTACTTC | TRBV28 | 13 | TRBJ2-7 | few | .
CASSLYGSSYNSPLHF | TGTGCCAGCAGCTTGTATGGGAGCTCCTATAATTCACCCCTCCACTTT | TRBV5-6 | 16 | TRBJ1-6 | . | .
CASSLGQGNGEAFF | TGTGCCAGCAGCTTAGGACAGGGAAACGGTGAAGCTTTCTTT | TRBV7-6 | 14 | TRBJ1-1 | few | TRBD1
CASIGGANYGYTF | TGTGCCAGCATAGGGGGAGCTAACTATGGCTACACCTTC | TRBV6-5 | 13 | TRBJ1-2 | . | .